The present entry profiles one T cell receptor beta chain with its context. Its antigen is still unknown. The record originates from a study of graft-versus-host responses after intestinal transplantation. The CDR3 has 18 residues. Trimming removed 1 base from V and 12 bases from J; junction bases left unmatched: 14. Looked up from germline, CDR1 is MGHRA and CDR2 is YSYEKL. TCRdb keeps only in-frame clones here, not all; method: immunoSEQ multiplex PCR. The sample yields 100,000 or so clones, around 90% seen once. The source was unstimulated CD4+ T cells sorted from spleen or lymph node cells, collected before intestinal transplant. The J gene is TRBJ2-1, the V gene TRBV4-1; 14 nucleotides match TRBD2. The source of this sequence is a human donor who received an intestinal transplant. The DNA of the CDR3 is TGCGCCAGCAGCCAAGCGGGACTGGGACTAGCGGGGGAGTGGGGGCAGTTCTTC. Encoded protein: CASSQAGLGLAGEWGQFF.